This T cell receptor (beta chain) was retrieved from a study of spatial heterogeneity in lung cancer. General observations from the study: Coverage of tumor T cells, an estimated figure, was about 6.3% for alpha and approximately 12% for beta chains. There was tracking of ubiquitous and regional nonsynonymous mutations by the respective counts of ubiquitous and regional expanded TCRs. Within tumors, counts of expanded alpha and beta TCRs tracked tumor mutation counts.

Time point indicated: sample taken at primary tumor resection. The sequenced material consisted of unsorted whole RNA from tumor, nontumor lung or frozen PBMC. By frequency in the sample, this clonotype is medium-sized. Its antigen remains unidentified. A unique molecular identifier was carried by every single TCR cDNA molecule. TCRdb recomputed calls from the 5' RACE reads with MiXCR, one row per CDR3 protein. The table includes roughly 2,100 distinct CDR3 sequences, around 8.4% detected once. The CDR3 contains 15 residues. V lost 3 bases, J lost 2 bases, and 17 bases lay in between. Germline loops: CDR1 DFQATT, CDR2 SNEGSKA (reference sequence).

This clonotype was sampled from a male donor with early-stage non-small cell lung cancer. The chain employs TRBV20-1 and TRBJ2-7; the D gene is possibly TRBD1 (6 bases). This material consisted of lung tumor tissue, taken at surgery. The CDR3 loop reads CSARLGHHPTYEQYF. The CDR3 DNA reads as TGCAGTGCTAGGTTGGGACACCACCCCACCTACGAGCAGTACTTC.